The 29 T cell receptor beta chains listed next were all sequenced from one sample in a study of neurological immune-mediated disorders. TCRdb re-called the 5' RACE reads with MiXCR, one entry per CDR3 protein. The table has roughly 55,000 distinct CDR3 sequences, approximately 17% seen once. Input material: PBMCs. Receptor source: a man in his sixties in good health.

Many counts were recorded for this clonotype. J is TRBJ2-7 and V is TRBV7-2; 9 bases agree with TRBD2. Unmatched junction bases numbered 7, after V lost 5 bases and J lost 5 bases. CDR3 size: 14 residues. Looked up from germline, CDR1 is SGHTA and CDR2 is FQGNSA. The CDR3 here is CASSLTSGRDEQYF. Written as DNA, the CDR3 is TGTGCCAGCAGCCTAACTAGCGGGCGGGACGAGCAGTACTTC.

At least ten counts were recorded for this clonotype. This sequence joins TRBV18 and TRBJ2-7, with 14 bases that match TRBD2. Looked up from germline, CDR1 is KGHSH and CDR2 is LQKENI. The ends lost 3 bases at V and 7 bases at J; junction bases unmatched: 14. The CDR3 loop spans 18 amino acids. The chain's CDR3 is CASSPGLAGERGSGEQYF. CDR3 sequence (DNA): TGTGCCAGCTCACCGGGACTAGCGGGAGAGCGGGGTTCGGGGGAGCAGTACTTC.

This clonotype came up many times. The chain employs TRBV7-8 and TRBJ2-1; D unclear. Trimming took off 5 bases at V and 1 base at J, with 12 bases between the two ends. The V gene's germline CDR1 is SGHVS and CDR2 FQNEAQ. CDR3 length: 15 residues. DNA of the CDR3: TGTGCCAGCAGCCTAGTGGCTAGATCCTACAATGAGCAGTTCTTC. It translates to CASSLVARSYNEQFF. Based on the CDR3 plus reference TRBV7-8 and TRBJ2-1, the full variable domain is GAGVSQSPRYKVAKRGQDVALRCDPISGHVSLFWYQQALGQGPEFLTYFQNEAQLDKSGLPSDRFFAERPEGSVSTLKIQRTQQEDSAVYLCASSLVARSYNEQFFGPGTRLTVL.

This clonotype showed up many times. The rearrangement uses TRBV11-1 and TRBJ2-1; 10 bases align to TRBD2. Germline assignment: CDR1 SGHAT and CDR2 FQDESV (reference sequence). V lost 0 bases and J lost 4; bases outside the gene matches: 0. This CDR3 region has 15 residues. The CDR3 region has the DNA TGTGCCAGCAGCTTAGCGGGACTAGCGTACAATGAGCAGTTCTTC. Its translation: CASSLAGLAYNEQFF.

This clonotype was detected ten times or more. The V call is TRBV5-1, the J call TRBJ2-2, with D uncertain. The CDR3 has 15 amino acids. Trimming took off 0 bases at V and 0 bases at J, with 6 bases between the two ends. Germline lookup yields CDR1 SGHRS and CDR2 YFSETQ. The CDR3 region is CASSLEGSNTGELFF. The CDR3 DNA reads as TGCGCCAGCAGCTTGGAAGGATCGAACACCGGGGAGCTGTTTTTT.

This clonotype was seen many times. V is TRBV28 and J is TRBJ1-2; D gene unclear. The CDR3 runs 13 residues. Looked up from germline, CDR1 is MDHEN and CDR2 is SYDVKM. V lost 6 bases, J lost 2 bases, and 10 bases lay in between. The CDR3: CASSRSANYGYTF. In nucleotides, the CDR3 is TGTGCCAGCAGCCGTTCGGCCAACTATGGCTACACCTTC.

This clonotype was seen a handful of times. The V and J genes are TRBV3-1 and TRBJ1-5; weak D call: TRBD1 (6 bases). In germline, CDR1 is LGHDT, CDR2 YNNKEL (reference sequence). Trimming left V 1 base short and J 5 bases short, with 9 bases between. The CDR3 extends over 14 amino acids. CDR3 sequence: CASSQGGTYQPQHF. CDR3 DNA: TGTGCCAGCAGCCAAGGGGGGACATATCAGCCCCAGCATTTT.

This clonotype was observed many times. The chain is built from TRBV6-5 and TRBJ2-1; 11 bases are a match to TRBD2. Germline CDR1 MNHEY, CDR2 SVGAGI. V lost 5 bases, J lost 10 bases, and 4 bases stayed unmatched. The CDR3 is 13 amino acids. CDR3 loop: CASSPWTSGEQFF. For the CDR3, the DNA is TGTGCCAGCAGTCCGTGGACTAGCGGGGAGCAGTTCTTC.

This clonotype was counted ten times or more. The CDR3 coding sequence is TGTGCCAGCAGTTCATTAAGGGGCGCAGGGGCCTACGAGCAGTACTTC. Its translation is CASSSLRGAGAYEQYF. This chain links TRBV7-2 with TRBJ2-7, with D perhaps TRBD1 (6 bases). This CDR3 spans 16 amino acids. The V gene's germline CDR1 is SGHTA and CDR2 FQGNSA. V was pared by 6 bases and J by 2 bases, with 20 bases between.

This clonotype has a count of ten or more. The chain carries TRBV5-5 and TRBJ1-2, with a tentative D call TRBD1 (5 bases). The V end lost 4 bases, the J end lost 6 bases, and 16 bases lay between the germline ends. CDR3 size: 14 residues. Germline assignment: CDR1 SGHKS and CDR2 YYEKEE (reference sequence). CDR3 residues: CASSRDQGDDGYTF. For the CDR3, the DNA is TGTGCCAGCAGCCGAGACCAGGGAGACGATGGCTACACCTTC.

This clonotype was observed many times. The CDR3 nucleotides are TGCAGTGCTAGAGATCCGGGCAGTTCCAATCAGCCCCAGCATTTT. Its translation: CSARDPGSSNQPQHF. The genes are TRBV20-1 and TRBJ1-5, with no clear D. Germline values: CDR1 DFQATT, CDR2 SNEGSKA (reference sequence). The CDR3 contains 15 residues. V was clipped by 0 bases and J by 3 bases, with 12 bases between them.

With regard to this clonotype: Germline and junction disagree at one end, which may indicate a read error. V usage is TRBV5-5 and J usage is TRBJ2-1; D gene ambiguous. TRBJ2-7 explains the end of the DNA better; the J call may be wrong. The CDR3 is 14 residues long. The germline V gene encodes CDR1 SGHKS and CDR2 YYEKEE (reference sequence). The CDR3 protein is CVSSLLGNTYEQYF. CDR3 coding DNA: TGTGTCAGCAGCTTGTTAGGGAATACCTACGAGCAGTACTTC.

This clonotype was counted ten times or more. J is TRBJ2-1 and V is TRBV7-2; 15 bases map to TRBD2. The trim removed 5 bases at V and 10 bases at J, leaving 6 bases unmatched. The CDR3 is 15 residues long. The germline CDR1 and CDR2 sequences are SGHTA and FQGNSA. As DNA, the CDR3 is TGTGCCAGCAGCCCGGGACTAGCGGGAGGCGGAGAGCAGTTCTTC. This translates into CASSPGLAGGGEQFF.

This clonotype appeared many times. The chain uses TRBV28 and TRBJ1-1, with D maybe TRBD1 (5 bases). Germline CDR1 is MDHEN and CDR2 is SYDVKM. The CDR3 loop spans 14 amino acids. The V gene lost 8 bases and the J gene lost 5 bases, with 18 bases spanning the gap. CDR3 amino acids: CASGTQGSGTEAFF. The DNA for the CDR3 is TGTGCCAGCGGGACTCAAGGTTCTGGGACTGAAGCTTTCTTT.

The V gene is TRBV5-1, the J gene TRBJ2-1; D is possibly TRBD1 (6 bases). The V and J ends lost 0 bases and 5 bases respectively, with 27 bases between them. There are 20 residues in the CDR3. From germline, CDR1 is SGHRS and CDR2 YFSETQ. The CDR3 sequence: CASSLDRDTPLRPGHNEQFF. The CDR3 bases are TGCGCCAGCAGCTTGGACCGGGACACCCCTTTGCGTCCGGGCCACAATGAGCAGTTCTTC. Complete variable domain (other parts from reference TRBV5-1 and TRBJ2-1): KAGVTQTPRYLIKTRGQQVTLSCSPISGHRSVSWYQQTPGQGLQFLFEYFSETQRNKGNFPGRFSGRQFSNSRSEMNVSTLELGDSALYLCASSLDRDTPLRPGHNEQFFGPGTRLTVL.

Ten or more counts support this clonotype. The chain joins TRBV7-6 to TRBJ2-5; 7 positions match TRBD2. The CDR3 spans 15 residues. V trimming: 5 bases; J trimming: 3 bases; junction bases outside the gene matches: 9. The germline CDR1 and CDR2 sequences are SGHVS and FNYEAQ. Written as DNA, the CDR3 is TGTGCCAGCAGCCCCGCGGCGGGAGTAAAAGAGACCCAGTACTTC. Protein product: CASSPAAGVKETQYF.

Ten or more counts support this clonotype. This chain connects TRBV20-1 to TRBJ2-2; D not resolved. The CDR3 totals 13 residues. V dropped 0 bases and J dropped 5 bases, with 7 bases sitting between them. Germline V gene sequence: CDR1 DFQATT, CDR2 SNEGSKA (reference sequence). As DNA, the CDR3 is TGCAGTGCTAGAGACCGCGTTACCGGGGAGCTGTTTTTT. Protein sequence: CSARDRVTGELFF.

Regarding this clonotype: This may arise from a read error, as a much more abundant clone is one base away. This chain links TRBV20-1 with TRBJ2-1; D may be TRBD2 (5 bases). The CDR3 length is 13 residues. Germline V lookup: CDR1 DFQATT, CDR2 SNEGSKA (reference sequence). V was trimmed by 8 bases and J by 0 bases, leaving 11 bases between them. The CDR3 loop is CSTGGLSYNEQFF. The CDR3, as DNA: TGCAGTACCGGCGGGCTCTCCTACAATGAGCAGTTCTTC.

This clonotype was seen only a few times. Since a much larger clone is just one base distant, this may be a read error. The V gene is TRBV5-5, the J gene TRBJ2-4; 7 nucleotides match TRBD1. Germline CDR1 and CDR2: SGHKS and YYEKEE (reference sequence). After removal of 4 bases from V and 4 bases from J, the junction contained 11 bases not matched to a gene. The CDR3 is made up of 16 amino acids. CDR3 in amino acids: CASSAGTATLKNIQYF. The CDR3 nucleotides are TGTGCCAGCAGCGCCGGGACAGCGACCTTAAAAAACATTCAGTACTTC.

The rearrangement joins TRBV5-1 to TRBJ1-6; unclear D gene. Trimming removed 2 bases at V and 8 bases at J, with 11 bases between. The CDR3 extends over 14 amino acids. Germline V lookup: CDR1 SGHRS, CDR2 YFSETQ. The CDR3 reads CASSFGRADSPLHF. DNA of the CDR3: TGCGCCAGCAGCTTTGGGAGGGCTGATTCACCCCTCCACTTT.

The table lists this clonotype with many counts. The gene calls are TRBV12-3 or TRBV12-4 and TRBJ1-2; D possibly corresponds to TRBD1 (6 bases). The CDR3 has 13 residues. The V end was cut by 11 bases, the J end by 5 bases, with 18 bases between. This chain's CDR3 is CAGGRTAGYGYTF. In nucleotides, the CDR3 is TGTGCCGGAGGAAGGACAGCAGGATATGGCTACACCTTC.

This clonotype was seen at least ten times. The gene calls are TRBV7-2 and TRBJ2-2, with no clear D. The CDR3 has 16 amino acids. Germline lookup yields CDR1 SGHTA and CDR2 FQGNSA. Between the trimmed V and J ends, which lost 5 bases and 0 bases, there was a span of 13 bases. In nucleotides, the CDR3 is TGTGCCAGCAGCGCCCGGGCAGATGCGAACACCGGGGAGCTGTTTTTT. Its protein product is CASSARADANTGELFF.

This clonotype was observed at least ten times. The chain is built from TRBV6-2 or TRBV6-3 and TRBJ2-7; 11 bases line up with TRBD1. The germline CDR1 and CDR2 sequences are MNHEY and SVGEGT. The junction had 2 bases not matched to a gene; V was cut back by 0 bases and J by 1 base. The CDR3 is 16 amino acids. The CDR3 sequence: CASSYSGTGGSYEQYF. The CDR3 coding sequence is TGTGCCAGCAGTTACTCCGGGACAGGGGGATCCTACGAGCAGTACTTC.

The V and J genes are TRBV4-2 and TRBJ2-7; TRBD1 aligns across 10 bases. Germline-derived CDR1 and CDR2 are LGHNA and YNFKEQ. The CDR3 spans 14 residues. Trimming at V came to 5 bases and at J to 3 bases, leaving 4 bases not matched to a gene. This CDR3 reads CASSAGQGVYEQYF. The DNA for the CDR3 is TGTGCCAGCAGCGCAGGACAGGGGGTCTACGAGCAGTACTTC.

This clonotype was counted many times. V usage is TRBV27 and J usage is TRBJ1-1; 7 nucleotides line up with TRBD1. CDR3 length: 12 residues. CDR1 and CDR2 from the germline V gene are MNHEY and SMNVEV (reference sequence). The junction had 6 bases not matched to a gene; V was cut back by 3 bases and J by 11 bases. The CDR3 loop is CASSFPGQSAFF. CDR3 coding DNA: TGTGCCAGCAGTTTCCCGGGACAGTCGGCTTTCTTT.

The sample holds many counts of this clonotype. The chain carries TRBV12-3 or TRBV12-4 and TRBJ1-1; D is unresolved. Trimming left V 6 bases short and J 5 bases short, with 13 bases between. This CDR3 is built from 13 residues. CDR3 loop: CASRPGGGTEAFF. The CDR3 coding sequence is TGTGCCAGCAGGCCCGGAGGTGGAACTGAAGCTTTCTTT.

This clonotype was recorded at least ten times. The chain carries TRBV5-6 and TRBJ1-5, with D uncertain. Between the trimmed V and J ends, which lost 3 bases and 0 bases, there was a span of 7 bases. This CDR3 has 14 residues. CDR1 and CDR2 (germline): SGHDT, YYEEEE. The CDR3 DNA follows: TGTGCCAGCAGCTCGAGAGCTAGCAATCAGCCCCAGCATTTT. Protein sequence: CASSSRASNQPQHF.

The sample holds many counts of this clonotype. The chain uses TRBV12-3 or TRBV12-4 and TRBJ1-3; D uncertain. CDR3 length equals 12 residues. V was cut by 2 bases and J by 4 bases, with 3 bases left in between. Here the CDR3 DNA reads TGTGCCAGCAGTTTACAGGGAAACACCATATATTTT. Its translation is CASSLQGNTIYF.

This clonotype was counted ten times or more. The gene calls are TRBV29-1 and TRBJ2-1; maybe TRBD2 (6 bases). V lost 1 base, J lost 0 bases, and 19 bases lay in between. The CDR3 is 18 residues long. Germline V lookup: CDR1 SQVTM, CDR2 ANQGSEA. The CDR3 DNA reads TGCAGCGTTGAAGTTGACCCGGGAGCCAGGAGCTCCTACAATGAGCAGTTCTTC. Its translation: CSVEVDPGARSSYNEQFF.